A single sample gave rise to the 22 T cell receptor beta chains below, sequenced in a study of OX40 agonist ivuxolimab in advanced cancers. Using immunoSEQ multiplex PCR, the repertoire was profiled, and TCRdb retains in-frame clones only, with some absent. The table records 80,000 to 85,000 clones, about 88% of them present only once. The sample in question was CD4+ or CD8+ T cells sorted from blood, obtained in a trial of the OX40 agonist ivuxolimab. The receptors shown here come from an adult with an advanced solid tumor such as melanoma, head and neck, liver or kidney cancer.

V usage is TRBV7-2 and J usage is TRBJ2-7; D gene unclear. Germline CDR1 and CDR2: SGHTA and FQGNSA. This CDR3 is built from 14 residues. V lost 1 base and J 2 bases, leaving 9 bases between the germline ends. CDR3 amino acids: CASSLVGGTYEQYF. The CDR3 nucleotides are TGTGCCAGCAGCTTAGTCGGTGGTACCTACGAGCAGTACTTC.

In DNA form, the CDR3 reads TGTGCCAGCAGCAAGGACAGGGGGAGGTCACCCCTCCACTTT. It translates to CASSKDRGRSPLHF. This rearrangement joins TRBV6-5 to TRBJ1-6; 10 positions agree with TRBD1. CDR1 and CDR2 (germline): MNHEY, SVGAGI. V lost 6 bases to trimming and J lost 10 bases; unmatched junction nucleotides: 6. This CDR3 is built from 14 residues.

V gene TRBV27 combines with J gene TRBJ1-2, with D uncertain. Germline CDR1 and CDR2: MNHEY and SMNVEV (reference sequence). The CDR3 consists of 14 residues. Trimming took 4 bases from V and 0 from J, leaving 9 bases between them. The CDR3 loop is CASSSMTSNYGYTF. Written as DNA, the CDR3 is TGTGCCAGCAGTTCCATGACGTCTAACTATGGCTACACCTTC.

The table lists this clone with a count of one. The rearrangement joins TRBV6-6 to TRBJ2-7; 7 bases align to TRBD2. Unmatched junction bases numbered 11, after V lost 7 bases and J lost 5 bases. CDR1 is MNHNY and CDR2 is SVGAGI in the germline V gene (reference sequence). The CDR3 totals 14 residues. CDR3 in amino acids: CASTPRRESHEQYF. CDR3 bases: TGTGCCAGCACCCCAAGGCGGGAGAGTCACGAGCAGTACTTC.

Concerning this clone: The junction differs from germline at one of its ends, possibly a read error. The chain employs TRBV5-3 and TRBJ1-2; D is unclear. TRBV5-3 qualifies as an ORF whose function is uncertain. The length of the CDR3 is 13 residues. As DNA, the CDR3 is TGCGCCAGCAGCCAATCAGCAAACTATGGCTACACCTTC. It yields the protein CASSQSANYGYTF.

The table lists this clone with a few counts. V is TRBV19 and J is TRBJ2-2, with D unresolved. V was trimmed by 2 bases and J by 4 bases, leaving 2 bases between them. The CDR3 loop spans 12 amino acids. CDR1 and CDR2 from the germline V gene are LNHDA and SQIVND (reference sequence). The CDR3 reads CASSIRTGELFF. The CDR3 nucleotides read TGTGCCAGTAGTATACGCACCGGGGAGCTGTTTTTT.

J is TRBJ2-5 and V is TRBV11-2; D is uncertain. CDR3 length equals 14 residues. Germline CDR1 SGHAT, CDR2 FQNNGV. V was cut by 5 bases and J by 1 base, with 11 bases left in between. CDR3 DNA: TGTGCCAGCAGCCCGAAGGACGGCCAAGAGACCCAGTACTTC. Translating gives CASSPKDGQETQYF.

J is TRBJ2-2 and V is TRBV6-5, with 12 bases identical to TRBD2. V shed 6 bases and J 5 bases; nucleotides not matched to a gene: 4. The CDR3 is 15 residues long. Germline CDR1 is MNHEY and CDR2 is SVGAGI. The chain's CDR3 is CASRTTSGGTGELFF. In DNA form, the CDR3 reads TGTGCCAGCAGGACGACTAGCGGGGGAACCGGGGAGCTGTTTTTT.

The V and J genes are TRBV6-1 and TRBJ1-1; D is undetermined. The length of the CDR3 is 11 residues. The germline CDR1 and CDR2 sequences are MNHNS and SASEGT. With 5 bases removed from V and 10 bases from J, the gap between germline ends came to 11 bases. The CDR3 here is CASSYGPGAFF. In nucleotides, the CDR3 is TGTGCCAGCAGTTACGGGCCTGGAGCTTTCTTT.

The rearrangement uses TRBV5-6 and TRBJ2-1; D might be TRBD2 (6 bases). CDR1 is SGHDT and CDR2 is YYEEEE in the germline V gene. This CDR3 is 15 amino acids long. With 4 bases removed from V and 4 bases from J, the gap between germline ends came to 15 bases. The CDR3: CASSTPSDAYNEQFF. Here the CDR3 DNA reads TGTGCCAGCAGCACACCTAGCGACGCATACAATGAGCAGTTCTTC.

CDR3 residues: CASSLFWNSPLHF. The CDR3 DNA reads as TGTGCCAGCAGTTTATTCTGGAATTCACCCCTCCACTTT. The V gene is TRBV28, the J gene TRBJ1-6, with unresolved D. This CDR3 comprises 13 residues. Trimming removed 1 base at V and 7 bases at J, with 5 bases between. The V gene's germline CDR1 is MDHEN and CDR2 SYDVKM.

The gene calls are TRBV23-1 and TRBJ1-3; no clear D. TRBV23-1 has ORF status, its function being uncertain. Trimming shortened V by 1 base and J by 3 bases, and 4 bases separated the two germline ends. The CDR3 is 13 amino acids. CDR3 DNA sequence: TGCGCCAGCAGTCAATGTCTTGGAAACACCATATATTTT. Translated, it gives CASSQCLGNTIYF.

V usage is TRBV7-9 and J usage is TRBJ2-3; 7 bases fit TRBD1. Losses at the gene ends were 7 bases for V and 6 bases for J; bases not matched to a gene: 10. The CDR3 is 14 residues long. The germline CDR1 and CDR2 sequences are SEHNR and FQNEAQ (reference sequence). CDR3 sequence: CASKGAPLTDTQYF. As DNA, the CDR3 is TGTGCCAGCAAGGGGGCCCCTTTGACGGATACGCAGTATTTT.

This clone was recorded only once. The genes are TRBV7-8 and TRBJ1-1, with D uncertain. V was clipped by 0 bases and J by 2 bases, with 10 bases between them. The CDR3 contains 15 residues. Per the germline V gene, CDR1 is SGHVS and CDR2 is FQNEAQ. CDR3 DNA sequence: TGTGCCAGCAGCTTAGCGGCAGGAGATAACACTGAAGCTTTCTTT. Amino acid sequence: CASSLAAGDNTEAFF.

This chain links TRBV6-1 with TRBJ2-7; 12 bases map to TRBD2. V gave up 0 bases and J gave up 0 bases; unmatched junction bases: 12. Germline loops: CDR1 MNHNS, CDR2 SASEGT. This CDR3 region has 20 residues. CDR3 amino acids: CASSEAPRLAGGGHSYEQYF. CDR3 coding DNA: TGTGCCAGCAGTGAAGCGCCTCGGCTAGCGGGAGGGGGCCACTCCTACGAGCAGTACTTC.

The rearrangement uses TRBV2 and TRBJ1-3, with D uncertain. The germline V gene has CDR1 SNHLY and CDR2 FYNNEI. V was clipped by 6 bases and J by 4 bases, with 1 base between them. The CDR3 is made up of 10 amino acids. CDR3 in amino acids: CASRGNTIYF. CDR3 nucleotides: TGTGCCAGCAGAGGAAACACCATATATTTT.

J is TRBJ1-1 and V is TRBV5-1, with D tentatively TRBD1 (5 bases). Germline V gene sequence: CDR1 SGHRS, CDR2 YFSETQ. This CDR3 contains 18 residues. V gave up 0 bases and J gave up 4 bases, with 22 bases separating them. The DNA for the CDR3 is TGCGCCAGCAGCTTGGCCTCCCAGGGAAGTCTCTTGGGCACTGAAGCTTTCTTT. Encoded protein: CASSLASQGSLLGTEAFF.

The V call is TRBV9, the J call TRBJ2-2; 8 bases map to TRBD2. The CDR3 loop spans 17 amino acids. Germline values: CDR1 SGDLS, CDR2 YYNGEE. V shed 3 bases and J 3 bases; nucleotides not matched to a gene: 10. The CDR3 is CASSAGGAAEYTGELFF. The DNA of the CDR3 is TGTGCCAGCAGCGCCGGGGGGGCAGCGGAGTACACCGGGGAGCTGTTTTTT.

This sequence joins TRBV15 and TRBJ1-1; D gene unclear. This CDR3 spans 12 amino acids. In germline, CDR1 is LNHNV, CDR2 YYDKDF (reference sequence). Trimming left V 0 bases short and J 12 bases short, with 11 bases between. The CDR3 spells CATSRDRFSPFF. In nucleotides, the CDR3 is TGTGCCACCAGCAGAGATAGGTTCTCTCCTTTCTTT.

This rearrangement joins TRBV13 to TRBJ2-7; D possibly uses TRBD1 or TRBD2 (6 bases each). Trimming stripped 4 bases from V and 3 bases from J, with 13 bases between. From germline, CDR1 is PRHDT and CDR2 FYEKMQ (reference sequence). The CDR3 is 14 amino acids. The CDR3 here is CASSSGAGNYEQYV. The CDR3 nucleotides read TGTGCCAGCAGCTCGGGGGCAGGGAACTACGAGCAGTACGTC.

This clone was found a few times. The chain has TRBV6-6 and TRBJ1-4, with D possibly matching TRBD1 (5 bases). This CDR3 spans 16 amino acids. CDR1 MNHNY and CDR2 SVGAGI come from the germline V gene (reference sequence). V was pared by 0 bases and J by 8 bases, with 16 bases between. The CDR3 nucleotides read TGTGCCAGCAGTTACTCAGCGGGAGGGGCCAAAGAAAAACTGTTTTTT. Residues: CASSYSAGGAKEKLFF.

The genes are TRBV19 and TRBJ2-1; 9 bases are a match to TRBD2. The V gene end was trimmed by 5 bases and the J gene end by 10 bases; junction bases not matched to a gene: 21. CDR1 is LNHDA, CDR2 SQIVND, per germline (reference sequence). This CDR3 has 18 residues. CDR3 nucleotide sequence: TGTGCCAGTAGTCTCTCCGGATTGTCTAGCGGGACGTCGAGCGAGCAGTTCTTC. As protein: CASSLSGLSSGTSSEQFF.